Listed below are T cell receptor beta chains from one sample, sequenced in a study of T cell repertoires in cytomegalovirus infection. In TCRdb, the reads were re-called with MiXCR into one record per CDR3 protein. In the table there are a few hundred thousand distinct CDR3 sequences, over 15% of which are singletons. Sequenced input: CD8+ T cells from PBMCs. These receptors all stem from a human donor in good health (CMV status not recorded). Some clones in this sample may be carry-over from other donors' samples. Both conserved end residues are part of each CDR3. A D gene is named only where the DNA matches it firmly. Clone size is not always given. Where it is, it says once, few, many or a class for expanded clones.

d_call,v_call,j_call,clone_size,cdr3_nt,cdr3_aa
-,TRBV7-2,TRBJ2-7,many,TGTGCCAGCAGCTTAAATCGGCTAGACGAGCAGTACTTC,CASSLNRLDEQYF
TRBD2,TRBV6-6,TRBJ2-3,few,TGTGCCAGCAGTTACGGGGCAGCGGGGGATAGCACAGATACGCAGTATTTT,CASSYGAAGDSTDTQYF
TRBD2,TRBV7-2,TRBJ2-3,many,TGTGCCAGCAGCTATATTCTAGCGGGGATCAGAACAAGCACAGATACGCAGTATTTT,CASSYILAGIRTSTDTQYF
-,TRBV7-3,TRBJ1-5,few,TGTGCCAGCAGCTTAATGGTCAGGAGCAATCAGCCCCAGCATTTT,CASSLMVRSNQPQHF
TRBD1,TRBV7-9,TRBJ1-2,many,TGTGCCAGCAGCCACGGGACAGATTATGGCTACACCTTC,CASSHGTDYGYTF
TRBD2,TRBV7-9,TRBJ2-3,many,TGTGCCAGCAGCGCCGGAACTAGCGGGGGGCACACAGATACGCAGTATTTT,CASSAGTSGGHTDTQYF
-,TRBV7-9,TRBJ2-1,-,TGTGCCAGCAGCATTCTCGACGGTGAGCAGTTCTTC,CASSILDGEQFF
TRBD1,TRBV6-2/TRBV6-3,TRBJ1-1,-,TGTGCCAGCAGTTTCAAAATTACAGGGGGCGCGGGGAACACTGAAGCTTTCTTT,CASSFKITGGAGNTEAFF
TRBD2,TRBV20-1,TRBJ2-1,-,TGCAGTGCGCCTAGGGAACTAGCGGGGCCATATGAGCAGTTCTTC,CSAPRELAGPYEQFF
TRBD1,TRBV19,TRBJ2-7,-,TGTGCCAGCGGGGACAGCGCCTACGAGCAGTACTTC,CASGDSAYEQYF
TRBD2,TRBV7-2,TRBJ2-5,few,TGTGCCAGCAGCTCTTTCGCGGGGGGACAAGAGACCCAGTACTTC,CASSSFAGGQETQYF
TRBD1,TRBV28,TRBJ1-1,few,TGTGCCAGCACCTCCGGGACAGTTTCCCGAAAGAACACTGAAGCTTTCTTT,CASTSGTVSRKNTEAFF
-,TRBV19,TRBJ2-2,-,TGTGCCAGTAGTACGTACGGAGTCCCGAACACCGGGGAGCTGTTTTTT,CASSTYGVPNTGELFF
TRBD1,TRBV28,TRBJ2-4,many,TGTGCCAGCAGTTACCAGGGGGTCAGGGACATTCAGTACTTC,CASSYQGVRDIQYF
-,TRBV5-1,TRBJ1-1,-,TGCGCCAGCAGCGAAGTCAGCGGGAACACTGAAGCTTTCTTT,CASSEVSGNTEAFF
-,TRBV20-1,TRBJ1-5,-,TGCAGTGCTAGAGACCCTGGGGGTAGCAATCAGCCCCAGCATTTT,CSARDPGGSNQPQHF
-,TRBV5-1,TRBJ1-2,-,TGCGCCAGCAGCCACGAAACAGGGATTTACGGCTATGGCTACACCTTC,CASSHETGIYGYGYTF
TRBD1,TRBV19,TRBJ1-2,many,TGTGCCAGTAGTATCGGACAGGACTATGGCTACACCTTC,CASSIGQDYGYTF
-,TRBV6-2/TRBV6-3,TRBJ1-1,few,TGTGCCAGCAGTTACTCTGCGGGAGTGGGGAACACTGAAGCTTTCTTT,CASSYSAGVGNTEAFF
TRBD1,TRBV7-9,TRBJ2-7,many,TGTGCCAGCAGCGCAGACAGGGGAAACGAGCAGTACTTC,CASSADRGNEQYF
-,TRBV2,TRBJ1-1,many,TGTGCCAGCAGTGAGGGAAGGATGAACACTGAAGCTTTCTTT,CASSEGRMNTEAFF
-,TRBV20-1,TRBJ1-1,few,TGCAGTGCTAGAGATCAGTTAAGCGATGAAGCTTTCTTT,CSARDQLSDEAFF
-,TRBV6-5,TRBJ1-4,few,TGTGCCAGCAGTTACGCGGGGGCGGGTGAAAAACTGTTTTTT,CASSYAGAGEKLFF
-,TRBV12-3/TRBV12-4,TRBJ1-1,few,TGTGCCAGCAGTTTAAGGCCCGTTGGAGGAAACACTGAAGCTTTCTTT,CASSLRPVGGNTEAFF
-,TRBV7-6,TRBJ1-3,-,TGTGCCAGCAGCTTAACGGGACCCTCTGGAAACACCATATATTTT,CASSLTGPSGNTIYF
TRBD1,TRBV28,TRBJ2-7,many,TGTGCCAGCAGTGGGTACGGGACAGAAGCTTCCTACGAGCAGTACTTC,CASSGYGTEASYEQYF
TRBD1,TRBV7-8,TRBJ2-2,many,TGTGCCAGCAGCTATCTCCTCCAGGGGGCCCCTGAACTGAACACCGGGGAGCTGTTTTTT,CASSYLLQGAPELNTGELFF
-,TRBV11-2,TRBJ2-7,many,TGTGCCAGCAGCTTAGCGATTCCTGGGACGGGAAGCTACGAGCAGTACTTC,CASSLAIPGTGSYEQYF
-,TRBV6-5,TRBJ1-1,few,TGTGCCAGCAGTTACTCGGGGGATGAAGCTTTCTTT,CASSYSGDEAFF
TRBD1,TRBV10-3,TRBJ2-4,many,TGTGCCATCAGTTCCGGGACAGAGGACAAAAACATTCAGTACTTC,CAISSGTEDKNIQYF
-,TRBV5-4,TRBJ1-5,many,TGTGCCAGCAGCTTTGGACCTACGGTTAGCAATCAGCCCCAGCATTTT,CASSFGPTVSNQPQHF
-,TRBV7-2,TRBJ2-7,many,TGTGCCAGCAGCTTAGCGGGGGCCGCCTACGAGCAGTACTTC,CASSLAGAAYEQYF
-,TRBV28,TRBJ1-1,few,TGTGCCAGCATTGGAGAGGCGAACACTGAAGCTTTCTTT,CASIGEANTEAFF
TRBD1,TRBV6-2/TRBV6-3,TRBJ2-1,few,TGTGCCAGCAGTTACTCTCGGGACAGGGGGGTTTACAATGAGCAGTTCTTC,CASSYSRDRGVYNEQFF
-,TRBV15,TRBJ1-2,few,TGTGCCACCAGCAGAGAGCTCCAGGCAGGGGGCTACACCTTC,CATSRELQAGGYTF
-,TRBV7-9,TRBJ2-1,-,TGTGCCAGCAGCTCCACAACTAGGTCCCCGATAGAGCAGTTCTTC,CASSSTTRSPIEQFF
-,TRBV5-1,TRBJ1-6,once,TGCGCCAGCAGCCACCGGATCCAAACAGGGAAGATCGGTTCACCCCTCCACTTT,CASSHRIQTGKIGSPLHF
-,TRBV7-6,TRBJ2-7,many,TGTGCCAGCAGCTCCGCAGGAACCTACGAGCAGTACTTC,CASSSAGTYEQYF
-,TRBV6-5,TRBJ2-1,-,TGTGCCAGCAGTTACCGGGCTAGTCAGGACAATGAGCAGTTCTTC,CASSYRASQDNEQFF
-,TRBV7-6,TRBJ1-1,many,TGTGCCAGCAGCTCCACAGGGTGGGCTGAAGCTTTCTTT,CASSSTGWAEAFF
-,TRBV7-2,TRBJ2-1,many,TGTGCCAGCAGCTTATTGTCCGGCGGCAATGAGCAGTTCTTC,CASSLLSGGNEQFF
-,TRBV28,TRBJ1-1,few,TGTGCCAGCACCGCTTTGGGAGGGGACCCTGAAGCTTTCTTT,CASTALGGDPEAFF
TRBD1,TRBV29-1,TRBJ2-1,few,TGCAGCGTTGAAGATCACAGGGGGCGGGAGCAGTTCTTC,CSVEDHRGREQFF
-,TRBV7-6,TRBJ2-5,many,TGTGCCAGCAGCGAGACAGGAGGGGGGACCCAGTACTTC,CASSETGGGTQYF
-,TRBV29-1,TRBJ2-7,few,TGCAGCACTAGGGACGGCTACGAGCAGTACTTC,CSTRDGYEQYF
-,TRBV18,TRBJ2-7,-,TGTGCCAGCTCACCACCTGGGGTAGCCAACGAGCAGTACTTC,CASSPPGVANEQYF
-,TRBV7-8,TRBJ2-3,many,TGTGCCAGCAGCCGTCTGGGAACTAGCACAGATACGCAGTATTTT,CASSRLGTSTDTQYF
TRBD1,TRBV7-9,TRBJ2-7,once,TGTGTCAGCAGCTTAACGCCAGGGACAGGGACCTACGAGCAGTACTTC,CVSSLTPGTGTYEQYF
TRBD1,TRBV20-1,TRBJ2-7,-,TGCAGTGCGCTCGACAGGGATAGTTCCTACGAGCAGTACTTC,CSALDRDSSYEQYF
-,TRBV12-3/TRBV12-4,TRBJ1-4,-,TGTGCCAGCGGGCTCAAAGGAGAAAAACTGTTTTTT,CASGLKGEKLFF
TRBD1,TRBV28,TRBJ1-1,-,TGTGCCAGCAGTCTTAGTTGGGACAGTAACACTGAAGCTTTCTTT,CASSLSWDSNTEAFF